These T cell receptor beta chains were read from a single sample in a study of human versus mouse CDR3 diversity and MHC coevolution. Libraries were prepared by immunoSEQ multiplex PCR; TCRdb keeps only in-frame clonotypes and omits some of them. The data show about 77,000 clones, around 93% seen once. Sequenced sample: naive CD4+ T cells from blood. The receptors stem from a person aged 30 to 69 in good health. CDR3s include the opening cysteine and the closing phenylalanine or tryptophan. Each record gives: V gene, J gene, D gene, clone size, CDR3 protein, CDR3 DNA. D genes are given only for firm matches. Clone size is shown for a subset of rows, as once, few, many or a class of expanded clone.

V: TRBV28
J: TRBJ2-1
D: NA
size: once
CDR3: CASTPPGGASYNEQFF
DNA: TGTGCCAGCACCCCACCCGGGGGTGCCTCCTACAATGAGCAGTTCTTC

V: TRBV15
J: TRBJ2-2
D: NA
size: NA
CDR3: CATSRDRLYTGELFF
DNA: TGTGCCACCAGCAGAGACAGGCTCTACACCGGGGAGCTGTTTTTT

V: TRBV7-9
J: TRBJ2-5
D: NA
size: NA
CDR3: CAAARGETQYF
DNA: TGTGCAGCAGCACGAGGAGAGACCCAGTACTTC

V: TRBV19
J: TRBJ1-6
D: NA
size: few
CDR3: CASSSGMISPLHF
DNA: TGTGCCAGTAGTTCAGGGATGATATCACCCCTCCACTTT

V: TRBV7-8
J: TRBJ2-1
D: NA
size: NA
CDR3: CASSSEQGPPNRNEQFF
DNA: TGTGCCAGCAGCTCGGAACAGGGACCACCCAATCGCAATGAGCAGTTCTTC

V: TRBV7-2
J: TRBJ2-1
D: TRBD2
size: NA
CDR3: CASSLGGLGLNEQFF
DNA: TGTGCCAGCAGCTTAGGGGGACTAGGCCTAAATGAGCAGTTCTTC

V: TRBV7-9
J: TRBJ2-3
D: TRBD2
size: NA
CDR3: CASSASSGRTDTQYF
DNA: TGTGCCAGCAGCGCGTCTAGCGGGAGGACAGATACGCAGTATTTT

V: TRBV18
J: TRBJ2-7
D: NA
size: NA
CDR3: CASSPNSGTTRSYEQYF
DNA: TGTGCCAGCTCACCAAATAGCGGAACGACAAGGAGCTACGAGCAGTACTTC

V: TRBV7-2
J: TRBJ2-2
D: TRBD2
size: NA
CDR3: CASTSWASGVGELFF
DNA: TGTGCCAGCACCTCGTGGGCTAGCGGGGTCGGGGAGCTGTTTTTT

V: TRBV6-1
J: TRBJ1-2
D: TRBD1
size: NA
CDR3: CASSERGQGWGYTF
DNA: TGTGCCAGCAGTGAGAGAGGACAGGGTTGGGGCTACACCTTC

V: TRBV28
J: TRBJ2-7
D: TRBD1
size: NA
CDR3: CASAGQGVNEQYF
DNA: TGTGCCAGCGCGGGACAGGGTGTCAACGAGCAGTACTTC

V: TRBV7-9
J: TRBJ2-3
D: NA
size: NA
CDR3: CASSLDFAKGTDTQYF
DNA: TGTGCCAGCAGCTTAGATTTTGCTAAAGGCACAGATACGCAGTATTTT

V: TRBV2
J: TRBJ2-3
D: NA
size: NA
CDR3: CASSVTMGGRSTDTQYF
DNA: TGTGCCAGCAGTGTGACCATGGGGGGGCGCAGCACAGATACGCAGTATTTT

V: TRBV5-6
J: TRBJ2-1
D: NA
size: NA
CDR3: CASSFLGAHEQFF
DNA: TGTGCCAGCAGCTTCCTGGGAGCGCATGAGCAGTTCTTC

V: TRBV18
J: TRBJ1-5
D: NA
size: NA
CDR3: CASSPSGNNQPQHF
DNA: TGTGCCAGCTCACCATCGGGGAACAATCAGCCCCAGCATTTT

V: TRBV7-2
J: TRBJ2-5
D: NA
size: NA
CDR3: CASSLGPGTLYQETQYF
DNA: TGTGCCAGCAGCTTAGGCCCCGGGACTTTGTACCAAGAGACCCAGTACTTC

V: TRBV7-9
J: TRBJ2-1
D: NA
size: NA
CDR3: CASSFLAYNEQFF
DNA: TGTGCCAGCAGCTTCTTAGCGTACAATGAGCAGTTCTTC

V: TRBV28
J: TRBJ2-6
D: NA
size: NA
CDR3: CASRSGGSSGANVLTF
DNA: TGTGCCAGCAGGTCAGGGGGGAGCTCTGGGGCCAACGTCCTGACTTTC

V: TRBV30
J: TRBJ2-3
D: NA
size: NA
CDR3: CAWRARQGTDTQYF
DNA: TGTGCCTGGAGAGCGCGCCAGGGGACAGATACGCAGTATTTT

V: TRBV30
J: TRBJ1-6
D: NA
size: NA
CDR3: CAWSIGGNNSPLHF
DNA: TGTGCCTGGAGTATTGGAGGTAACAATTCACCCCTCCACTTT

V: TRBV7-2
J: TRBJ1-1
D: NA
size: NA
CDR3: CASSARQVWGAFF
DNA: TGTGCCAGCAGCGCCCGACAGGTTTGGGGAGCTTTCTTT

V: TRBV27
J: TRBJ2-7
D: TRBD2
size: once
CDR3: CASSPQTSGSKYEQYF
DNA: TGTGCCAGCAGTCCGCAAACTAGCGGGAGTAAATACGAGCAGTACTTC

V: TRBV5-4
J: TRBJ1-1
D: TRBD1
size: few
CDR3: CASSPTGDRGNTEAFF
DNA: TGTGCCAGCAGTCCAACCGGGGACAGGGGGAACACTGAAGCTTTCTTT

V: TRBV9
J: TRBJ2-3
D: NA
size: once
CDR3: CASSPPGRTDTQYF
DNA: TGTGCCAGCAGCCCCCCTGGCCGCACAGATACGCAGTATTTT

V: TRBV15
J: TRBJ2-1
D: NA
size: NA
CDR3: CATSPTTVNEQFF
DNA: TGTGCCACCAGCCCTACTACGGTCAATGAGCAGTTCTTC

V: TRBV14
J: TRBJ2-1
D: TRBD2
size: NA
CDR3: CASSQAVLASEQFF
DNA: TGTGCCAGCAGCCAAGCCGTACTAGCGAGTGAGCAGTTCTTC

V: TRBV27
J: TRBJ2-2
D: TRBD1
size: NA
CDR3: CASSARQGTAGELFF
DNA: TGTGCCAGCAGTGCACGACAGGGGACGGCTGGGGAGCTGTTTTTT

V: TRBV4-1
J: TRBJ2-3
D: TRBD2
size: NA
CDR3: CASSQPREGADTQYF
DNA: TGCGCCAGCAGCCAGCCAAGGGAGGGCGCAGATACGCAGTATTTT

V: TRBV28
J: TRBJ2-2
D: NA
size: NA
CDR3: CASSLSGRVSPGELFF
DNA: TGTGCCAGCAGTTTAAGTGGGCGGGTCTCACCCGGGGAGCTGTTTTTT

V: TRBV6-1
J: TRBJ2-7
D: NA
size: NA
CDR3: CASSVGGAYEQYF
DNA: TGTGCCAGCAGTGTAGGGGGAGCGTACGAGCAGTACTTC

V: TRBV5-6
J: TRBJ1-2
D: TRBD1
size: NA
CDR3: CASSFLTGIGGGYGYTF
DNA: TGTGCCAGCAGCTTTTTGACAGGGATCGGGGGTGGCTATGGCTACACCTTC

V: TRBV4-1
J: TRBJ2-7
D: NA
size: NA
CDR3: CASSQPTKSYEQYF
DNA: TGCGCCAGCAGCCAGCCAACTAAATCCTACGAGCAGTACTTC

V: TRBV7-7
J: TRBJ2-2
D: NA
size: NA
CDR3: CASSLSTGNTGELFF
DNA: TGTGCCAGCAGCTTATCGACAGGGAACACCGGGGAGCTGTTTTTT

V: TRBV19
J: TRBJ2-7
D: TRBD2
size: NA
CDR3: CASSGTSGSSSSYEQYF
DNA: TGTGCCAGTAGTGGGACTAGCGGGAGTTCTAGCTCCTACGAGCAGTACTTC

V: TRBV6-5
J: TRBJ1-1
D: TRBD1
size: NA
CDR3: CASNNRGQAFF
DNA: TGTGCCAGCAACAACAGGGGGCAAGCTTTCTTT

V: TRBV28
J: TRBJ1-4
D: TRBD1
size: NA
CDR3: CASSFAGGTGTNEKLFF
DNA: TGTGCCAGCAGTTTCGCTGGCGGGACAGGGACTAATGAAAAACTGTTTTTT

V: TRBV6-6
J: TRBJ1-6
D: NA
size: NA
CDR3: CASSGTGAHSPLHF
DNA: TGTGCCAGCAGTGGGACTGGGGCCCATTCACCCCTCCACTTT

V: TRBV5-1
J: TRBJ1-5
D: NA
size: NA
CDR3: CASSLEGRKDQPQHF
DNA: TGCGCCAGCAGCTTGGAGGGGAGGAAAGATCAGCCCCAGCATTTT

V: TRBV4-2
J: TRBJ1-2
D: TRBD1
size: NA
CDR3: CASSQASGTGYSGYTF
DNA: TGTGCCAGCAGCCAGGCCTCCGGGACAGGTTATTCCGGCTACACCTTC

V: TRBV4-1
J: TRBJ1-2
D: NA
size: NA
CDR3: CASSQDFGNSYGYTF
DNA: TGCGCCAGCAGCCAAGATTTTGGTAACAGCTATGGCTACACCTTC

V: TRBV5-1
J: TRBJ1-1
D: TRBD1
size: NA
CDR3: CASSLEGQGPQGAFF
DNA: TGCGCCAGCAGCTTGGAGGGACAGGGGCCCCAAGGGGCTTTCTTT

V: TRBV2
J: TRBJ2-3
D: TRBD1
size: NA
CDR3: CATLPGQTLTDTQYF
DNA: TGTGCCACCCTCCCGGGACAGACACTCACAGATACGCAGTATTTT

V: TRBV27
J: TRBJ1-2
D: TRBD1
size: NA
CDR3: CASRETGGFYGYTF
DNA: TGTGCCAGCCGTGAGACAGGGGGCTTCTATGGCTACACCTTC

V: TRBV19
J: TRBJ1-5
D: NA
size: few
CDR3: CASSQWGQGFQPQHF
DNA: TGTGCCAGTAGTCAATGGGGGCAGGGTTTTCAGCCCCAGCATTTT

V: TRBV2
J: TRBJ1-2
D: NA
size: NA
CDR3: CASSEEGAARGYTF
DNA: TGTGCCAGCAGTGAAGAGGGAGCGGCTAGAGGCTACACCTTC

V: TRBV7-9
J: TRBJ2-2
D: NA
size: NA
CDR3: CASSSKATGELFF
DNA: TGTGCCAGCAGCTCCAAAGCCACCGGGGAGCTGTTTTTT

V: TRBV10-3
J: TRBJ2-3
D: NA
size: NA
CDR3: CAIRRADTQYF
DNA: TGTGCCATCAGACGGGCAGATACGCAGTATTTT

V: TRBV4-1
J: TRBJ2-3
D: NA
size: NA
CDR3: CASSQPPGQGAGVGSDTQYF
DNA: TGCGCCAGCAGCCAACCCCCGGGACAGGGAGCGGGAGTGGGATCAGATACGCAGTATTTT

V: TRBV19
J: TRBJ2-5
D: NA
size: NA
CDR3: CASSTGTRLYF
DNA: TGTGCCAGTAGTACCGGGACTCGCTTGTACTTC

V: TRBV4-2
J: TRBJ2-7
D: NA
size: NA
CDR3: CASSQDYYEQYF
DNA: TGTGCCAGCAGCCAAGATTACTACGAGCAGTACTTC

V: TRBV7-2
J: TRBJ1-1
D: TRBD1
size: NA
CDR3: CASSFDRGSLNTEAFF
DNA: TGTGCCAGCAGCTTCGACAGGGGTAGTCTGAACACTGAAGCTTTCTTT

V: TRBV2
J: TRBJ2-1
D: TRBD2
size: NA
CDR3: CASSVPTSGTYNEQFF
DNA: TGTGCCAGCAGTGTCCCGACTAGCGGAACCTACAATGAGCAGTTCTTC

V: TRBV19
J: TRBJ1-5
D: NA
size: NA
CDR3: CASSRSGGNQPQHF
DNA: TGTGCCAGTAGTAGGTCAGGGGGCAATCAGCCCCAGCATTTT

V: TRBV5-1
J: TRBJ1-1
D: NA
size: NA
CDR3: CASSLRVRGYGQGGDTEAFF
DNA: TGCGCCAGCAGCTTGAGAGTTCGGGGCTATGGCCAAGGCGGGGACACTGAAGCTTTCTTT

V: TRBV9
J: TRBJ2-1
D: TRBD1
size: NA
CDR3: CASNAGTGSYNEQFF
DNA: TGTGCCAGCAACGCCGGGACAGGCTCCTACAATGAGCAGTTCTTC

V: TRBV27
J: TRBJ1-2
D: NA
size: NA
CDR3: CASSTTQGGGGYTF
DNA: TGTGCCAGCAGTACTACACAGGGTGGGGGAGGCTACACCTTC

V: TRBV7-3
J: TRBJ2-7
D: TRBD1
size: NA
CDR3: CASSLLPGTGIHEQYF
DNA: TGTGCCAGCAGCCTACTACCGGGGACAGGGATCCACGAGCAGTACTTC